The 2 T cell receptor beta chains given below trace back to one sample, sequenced in a study of shared clonotypes between healthy human individuals. Data came from immunoSEQ multiplex PCR; TCRdb stores just in-frame clones and leaves some out. Of 640,000 or so clones in the sample, roughly 70% are singletons; the top ten hold approximately 1.8%. Sequenced input: memory CD4+ T cells sorted from blood. Subset specified: CD45RA-negative fraction. The receptors originated from a woman younger than 45 in good health.

This rearrangement joins TRBV19 to TRBJ1-1; 10 bases align to TRBD1. CDR1 and CDR2 from the germline V gene are LNHDA and SQIVND (reference sequence). V was pared by 5 bases and J by 5 bases, with 8 bases of the junction left unmatched. The length of the CDR3 is 15 residues. CDR3 loop: CASSARGTGETEAFF. CDR3 DNA: TGTGCCAGTAGTGCCCGGGGGACAGGGGAGACTGAAGCTTTCTTT.

The chain joins TRBV5-1 to TRBJ2-2, with TRBD2 matching 8 bases. Germline lookup yields CDR1 SGHRS and CDR2 YFSETQ. V was pared by 6 bases and J by 0 bases, with 7 bases of the junction left unmatched. CDR3 length equals 16 residues. The CDR3 spells CASTEATSANTGELFF. CDR3 DNA sequence: TGCGCCAGCACCGAAGCGACTAGCGCGAACACCGGGGAGCTGTTTTTT.